Listed below are T cell receptor beta chains from one sample, sequenced in a study of beta chain features in type 1 diabetes. Sequencing was performed with immunoSEQ multiplex PCR; in TCRdb, only in-frame clones are kept and a portion is missing. The top ten hold around 0.037% of the sample, which has approximately 250,000 clones, 9.6% seen once. Sequenced sample: naive CD4+ T cells from blood. All receptors derive from a woman aged 18-29 years in good health. Each CDR3 is given with its conserved first and last residue. Each record gives: J gene, D gene, V gene, clone size, CDR3 protein, CDR3 DNA. The D gene is left open where the match is weak. Some rows have no size entry. The others give once, few or many, or a class for an expanded clone.

TRBJ1-1,TRBD1,TRBV10-3,.,CAISDHGQGAAEAFF,TGTGCCATCAGTGACCACGGACAGGGGGCGGCTGAAGCTTTCTTT
TRBJ2-7,.,TRBV5-6,.,CASSLGQAEQYF,TGTGCCAGCAGCTTGGGGCAGGCCGAGCAGTACTTC
TRBJ1-3,TRBD1,TRBV25-1,.,CASSDSDRGSGNTIYF,TGTGCCAGCAGTGACTCGGACAGGGGGTCTGGAAACACCATATATTTT
TRBJ1-5,.,TRBV7-9,few,CASSSGQGNQPQHF,TGTGCCAGCAGCTCAGGGCAAGGCAATCAGCCCCAGCATTTT
TRBJ2-1,TRBD2,TRBV7-9,.,CASSLPILFTSGEHNEQFF,TGTGCCAGCAGCTTACCGATCCTCTTTACTAGCGGGGAACACAATGAGCAGTTCTTC
TRBJ2-7,.,TRBV14,few,CASSQDLFYEQYF,TGTGCCAGCAGCCAAGACCTATTTTACGAGCAGTACTTC
TRBJ1-1,.,TRBV7-9,few,CASTWGGRSGRGVTEAFF,TGTGCCAGCACCTGGGGGGGGAGGTCCGGCAGGGGTGTTACTGAAGCTTTCTTT
TRBJ1-2,.,TRBV29-1,.,CSVADRSNYGYTF,TGCAGCGTCGCCGACAGGTCTAACTATGGCTACACCTTC
TRBJ2-7,TRBD1,TRBV28,.,CASSKWTGSYEQYF,TGTGCCAGCAGTAAATGGACAGGCTCCTACGAGCAGTACTTC
TRBJ1-3,.,TRBV15,few,CATSRDLAGSGNTIYF,TGTGCCACCAGCAGAGATTTGGCAGGCTCTGGAAACACCATATATTTT
TRBJ2-7,TRBD1,TRBV18,.,CASSPTGTGVYEQYF,TGTGCCAGCTCACCAACCGGGACAGGGGTCTACGAGCAGTACTTC
TRBJ1-5,TRBD1,TRBV4-1,few,CASSHVTGGSQPQHF,TGCGCCAGCAGCCACGTTACAGGGGGCAGCCAGCCCCAGCATTTT
TRBJ1-2,.,TRBV18,.,CASSPRETGRGNYGYTF,TGTGCCAGCTCACCTCGCGAGACTGGACGGGGGAACTATGGCTACACCTTC
TRBJ1-4,TRBD1,TRBV2,few,CASSVQGAGEKLFF,TGTGCCAGCAGTGTACAGGGGGCCGGGGAAAAACTGTTTTTT
TRBJ2-1,TRBD1,TRBV5-4,many,CATHGTGYNEQFF,TGTGCCACTCACGGGACAGGCTACAATGAGCAGTTCTTC
TRBJ1-4,.,TRBV19,.,CASSTGTSRGQKLFF,TGTGCCAGTAGTACGGGAACCTCGAGAGGGCAAAAACTGTTTTTT
TRBJ1-6,TRBD1,TRBV30,few,CAWSLQGAATLHF,TGTGCCTGGAGTCTGCAGGGGGCCGCAACCCTCCACTTT
TRBJ2-1,TRBD2,TRBV30,.,CAWSVHGGSLGNEQFF,TGTGCCTGGAGTGTACACGGCGGGAGTTTAGGCAATGAGCAGTTCTTC
TRBJ1-1,.,TRBV27,.,CASSQDMGLVEAFF,TGTGCCAGCAGTCAGGACATGGGATTGGTTGAAGCTTTCTTT
TRBJ2-7,TRBD1,TRBV5-1,.,CASSPGTGGFYEQYF,TGCGCCAGCAGCCCCGGGACAGGGGGTTTCTACGAGCAGTACTTC
TRBJ2-1,TRBD2,TRBV6-5,.,CASRETSGMYSEQFF,TGTGCCAGCAGAGAGACTAGCGGGATGTACTCTGAGCAGTTCTTC
TRBJ2-1,TRBD2,TRBV6-6,.,CASSTGTKVYNEQFF,TGTGCCAGCAGTACCGGGACTAAAGTCTACAATGAGCAGTTCTTC
TRBJ1-1,.,TRBV30,.,CAWSANPSMNTEAFF,TGTGCCTGGAGTGCAAACCCCTCTATGAACACTGAAGCTTTCTTT
TRBJ2-7,.,TRBV5-1,.,CASSFSRASYEQYF,TGCGCCAGCAGCTTCTCCAGGGCCTCCTACGAGCAGTACTTC
TRBJ1-5,.,TRBV2,few,CASSEASGFLENQPQHF,TGTGCCAGCAGTGAAGCATCAGGGTTTCTAGAGAATCAGCCCCAGCATTTT
TRBJ1-1,TRBD1,TRBV9,.,CASSVEGTGGYGEAFF,TGTGCCAGCAGCGTAGAAGGGACAGGGGGTTACGGTGAAGCTTTCTTT
TRBJ2-2,.,TRBV25-1,.,CASSIMDSHGELFF,TGTGCCAGCAGTATTATGGACAGCCACGGGGAGCTGTTTTTT
TRBJ1-2,.,TRBV6-1,few,CASSDRGYYGYTF,TGTGCCAGCAGTGACAGGGGTTACTATGGCTACACCTTC
TRBJ1-4,.,TRBV30,few,CAWSFRTNEKLFF,TGTGCCTGGAGTTTCCGAACTAATGAAAAACTGTTTTTT
TRBJ1-2,TRBD1,TRBV9,few,CASSRDSYYGYTF,TGTGCCAGCAGCCGGGACAGTTACTATGGCTACACCTTC
TRBJ1-1,.,TRBV19,once,CASSREGLNTEAFF,TGTGCCAGTAGTAGGGAGGGGTTGAACACTGAAGCTTTCTTT
TRBJ1-1,.,TRBV12-5,few,CASGLGSLTVNTEAFF,TGTGCTAGTGGTTTGGGAAGTCTTACGGTAAACACTGAAGCTTTCTTT
TRBJ2-1,TRBD2,TRBV4-1,.,CASSQLAGVNNEQFF,TGCGCCAGCAGCCAGCTAGCGGGAGTAAACAATGAGCAGTTCTTC
TRBJ1-1,.,TRBV12-5,few,CASGLVRGGDSNTEAFF,TGTGCTAGTGGTTTGGTACGAGGCGGGGATTCCAACACTGAAGCTTTCTTT
TRBJ2-7,.,TRBV19,.,CASSSAYEQYF,TGTGCCAGTAGTTCCGCCTACGAGCAGTACTTC
TRBJ2-7,.,TRBV28,.,CASSLWQGNFPEQYF,TGTGCCAGCAGTTTATGGCAGGGGAACTTTCCCGAGCAGTACTTC
TRBJ2-1,TRBD1,TRBV5-1,.,CASSRGDRGNEQFF,TGCGCCAGCAGCCGAGGGGACAGGGGCAATGAGCAGTTCTTC
TRBJ2-1,.,TRBV2,.,CASSVDYSYNEQFF,TGTGCCAGCAGTGTAGATTACTCCTACAATGAGCAGTTCTTC
TRBJ2-7,TRBD1,TRBV5-1,.,CASSSGDRGAYEQYF,TGCGCCAGCAGTTCCGGGGACAGGGGAGCCTACGAGCAGTACTTC
TRBJ1-5,.,TRBV4-1,few,CASSQDGGGFSQPQHF,TGCGCCAGCAGCCAAGATGGGGGGGGCTTCAGTCAGCCCCAGCATTTT
TRBJ2-1,TRBD1,TRBV4-1,.,CASSSPLRDSEQFF,TGCGCCAGCAGCTCCCCACTTAGGGACAGTGAGCAGTTCTTC
TRBJ2-7,.,TRBV5-1,.,CASSLNVASGNYEQYF,TGCGCCAGCAGCTTGAACGTGGCGAGCGGTAACTACGAGCAGTACTTC
TRBJ2-1,TRBD2,TRBV30,few,CAWSVALKRGGGNEQFF,TGTGCCTGGAGTGTAGCCCTAAAGCGGGGGGGTGGCAATGAGCAGTTCTTC
TRBJ1-1,TRBD1,TRBV18,.,CASSPSKQGSMNTEAFF,TGTGCCAGCTCACCAAGCAAACAGGGGAGTATGAACACTGAAGCTTTCTTT
TRBJ1-2,.,TRBV5-1,few,CASSLPGDGYTF,TGCGCCAGCAGCCTACCCGGGGATGGCTACACCTTC
TRBJ2-5,.,TRBV2,.,CASSELQAQETQYF,TGTGCCAGCAGTGAGTTACAGGCCCAAGAGACCCAGTACTTC
TRBJ2-7,TRBD2,TRBV9,many,CASTPREGSYEQYF,TGTGCCAGCACCCCGCGGGAGGGAAGCTACGAGCAGTACTTC
TRBJ2-7,TRBD2,TRBV2,.,CASSGTSGSFQQYF,TGTGCCAGCAGTGGGACTAGCGGGAGTTTTCAGCAGTACTTC
TRBJ2-6,TRBD2,TRBV7-2,.,CASSLERGGGSGANVLTF,TGTGCCAGCAGCTTAGAGCGTGGCGGGGGCTCTGGGGCCAACGTCCTGACTTTC
TRBJ2-1,.,TRBV7-3,few,CASSLRKTENNEQFF,TGTGCCAGCAGCTTAAGGAAGACAGAAAACAATGAGCAGTTCTTC
TRBJ2-5,.,TRBV5-1,few,CASSLAPGSGNQETQYF,TGCGCCAGCAGCTTGGCACCCGGTAGCGGTAATCAAGAGACCCAGTACTTC
TRBJ2-3,TRBD2,TRBV11-1,few,CASSLALAGGDTDTQYF,TGTGCCAGCAGCTTAGCCCTAGCGGGAGGTGACACAGATACGCAGTATTTT
TRBJ1-1,TRBD1,TRBV29-1,.,CSADRGGPEAFF,TGCAGCGCGGACAGGGGGGGCCCTGAAGCTTTCTTT
TRBJ2-7,.,TRBV2,few,CASSKTATAIDSEQYF,TGTGCCAGCAGTAAGACCGCGACAGCTATTGACTCCGAGCAGTACTTC
TRBJ2-5,TRBD2,TRBV18,.,CASSPVAGELVTQYF,TGTGCCAGCTCACCAGTAGCGGGGGAGTTGGTGACCCAGTACTTC
TRBJ1-1,.,TRBV2,few,CASSEARAFGEAFF,TGTGCCAGCAGTGAAGCGAGGGCATTTGGTGAAGCTTTCTTT
TRBJ2-7,.,TRBV9,few,CASSRLGTPNYEQYF,TGTGCCAGCAGCCGTCTTGGGACACCAAACTACGAGCAGTACTTC